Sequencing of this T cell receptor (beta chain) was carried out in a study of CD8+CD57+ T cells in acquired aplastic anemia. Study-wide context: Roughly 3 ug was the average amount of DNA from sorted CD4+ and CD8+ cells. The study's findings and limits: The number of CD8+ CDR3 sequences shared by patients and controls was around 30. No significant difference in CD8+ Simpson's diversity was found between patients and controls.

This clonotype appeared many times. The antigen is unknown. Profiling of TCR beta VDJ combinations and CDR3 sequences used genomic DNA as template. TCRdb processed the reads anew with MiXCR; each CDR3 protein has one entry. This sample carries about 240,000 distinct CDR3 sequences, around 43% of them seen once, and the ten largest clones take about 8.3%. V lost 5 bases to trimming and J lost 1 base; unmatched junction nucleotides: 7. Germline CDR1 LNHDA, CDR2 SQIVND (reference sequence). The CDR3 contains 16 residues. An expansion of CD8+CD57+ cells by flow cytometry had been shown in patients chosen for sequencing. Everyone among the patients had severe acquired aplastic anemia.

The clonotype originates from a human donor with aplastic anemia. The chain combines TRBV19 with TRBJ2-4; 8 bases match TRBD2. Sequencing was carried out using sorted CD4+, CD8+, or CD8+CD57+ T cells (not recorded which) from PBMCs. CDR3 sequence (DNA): TGTGCCAGTAGTCCAGAGACTAGCGTCGCCAAAAACATTCAGTACTTC. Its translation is CASSPETSVAKNIQYF.